The clone carrying this TCR beta chain was counted only a few times. The antigen is not known. V shed 6 bases and J shed 3 bases, with 12 bases lying between them. Germline CDR1 and CDR2: LNHDA and SQIVND (reference sequence). This CDR3 has 13 residues. This record comes from a study of molecular identifiers for immune sequencing clone quantification. With listed TCR primers and previously described methods, bulk TCR libraries were prepared. TCRdb re-called the PCR reads with MiXCR, one entry per CDR3 protein. The sample has some 680,000 distinct CDR3 sequences, roughly 25% seen once. Study-wide results and caveats: Whereas naive cells kept under 1% of molecules in clones above 20 RNA copies, such clones held over 97% in effectors.

The chain joins TRBV19 to TRBJ2-7; tentatively, D is TRBD2 (5 bases). The sequence derives from a human donor in good health. Some libraries in this study had Jurkat cell RNA spiked in. The sequenced material came from naive CD8+ T cells from blood, with Jurkat cell RNA spiked in. As for subset: FACS-sorted CD8+CD4-CCR7+CD45RA+ naive T cells. CDR3: CASSGVLDYEQYF. CDR3 in DNA: TGTGCCAGTAGCGGGGTTCTCGACTACGAGCAGTACTTC.